This T cell receptor (beta chain) was profiled in a study of blood T cell repertoires in COVID-19. About the research overall: Samples representing acute and convalescent COVID-19 were sourced from the United States, Italy and Spain. PBMCs, B-cell-depleted T cells, or T cells were the source of the cDNA or gDNA that made up the material.

Profiling relied on immunoSEQ multiplex PCR, and the TCRdb table lists in-frame clones only, not all of them. The sample carries some 300,000 clones, around 87% recorded once. V dropped 3 bases and J dropped 1; count of bases not matched to a gene: 8. The CDR3 has 15 residues. Per germline, CDR1 DFQATT and CDR2 SNEGSKA (reference sequence). This clone appeared a few times. This TCR came from a man aged 70-80 years with acute or convalescent COVID-19. The rearrangement links TRBV20-1 to TRBJ2-7; 8 nucleotides match TRBD1. Input material: peripheral blood. CDR3 region: CSASGSGGNSYEQYF. The CDR3 DNA sequence: TGCAGTGCTAGTGGGTCAGGGGGCAATTCCTACGAGCAGTACTTC.